These 14 T cell receptor beta chains originate from one sample sequenced in a study of OX40 agonist ivuxolimab in advanced cancers. This table comes from immunoSEQ multiplex PCR, and its TCRdb copy is limited to in-frame clones, with some not included. The sample lists roughly 28,000 clones, about 81% occurring once. The source material was CD4+ or CD8+ T cells sorted from blood, sampled in a trial of the OX40 agonist ivuxolimab. These receptors came from an adult with an advanced solid tumor such as melanoma, head and neck, liver or kidney cancer.

The genes are TRBV11-2 and TRBJ1-4, with 11 bases that match TRBD1. Germline V lookup: CDR1 SGHAT, CDR2 FQNNGV. The CDR3 is 17 amino acids. V trimming: 3 bases; J trimming: 4 bases; junction bases outside the gene matches: 7. CDR3 DNA: TGTGCCAGCAGCTTTTCGGACAGGGGGCAACATAATGAAAAACTGTTTTTT. Encoded protein: CASSFSDRGQHNEKLFF.

The rearrangement links TRBV28 to TRBJ2-7; a weak D match, TRBD2 (7 bases). Germline V gene sequence: CDR1 MDHEN, CDR2 SYDVKM. Trimming shortened V by 5 bases and J by 0 bases, and 17 bases separated the two germline ends. CDR3 length equals 16 residues. In nucleotides, the CDR3 is TGTGCCAGCAGTCCTAGGGGGGGAGGGTCCTCCTACGAGCAGTACTTC. This translates into CASSPRGGGSSYEQYF.

This chain uses TRBV27 with TRBJ2-7; D tentatively fits TRBD1 or TRBD2 (6 bases each). The CDR3 has 16 residues. Germline V gives CDR1 MNHEY, CDR2 SMNVEV (reference sequence). Trimming removed 7 bases from V and 2 bases from J, with 21 bases in between. CDR3 in amino acids: CASTPRGPLSTYEQYF. In DNA, the CDR3 is TGTGCCAGCACCCCACGGGGGCCCCTCTCTACCTACGAGCAGTACTTC.

V and J are TRBV4-1 and TRBJ2-1; D tentatively reads TRBD1 or TRBD2 (6 bases each). CDR1 and CDR2 from the germline V gene are MGHRA and YSYEKL. This CDR3 comprises 16 residues. Trimming pared 3 bases from V and 3 bases from J, leaving 15 bases between. This chain's CDR3 is CASSHRGGSDYNEQFF. CDR3 in DNA: TGCGCCAGCAGCCACCGAGGGGGGTCCGACTACAATGAGCAGTTCTTC.

The rearrangement links TRBV4-1 to TRBJ1-1; D is unresolved. V lost 1 base and J 1 base, leaving 4 bases between the germline ends. Per germline, CDR1 MGHRA and CDR2 YSYEKL. The CDR3 runs to 13 residues. The CDR3 nucleotides read TGCGCCAGCAGCCAAGCTAAGAACACTGAAGCTTTCTTT. This encodes CASSQAKNTEAFF.

This clone has only a few counts. The chain uses TRBV10-3 and TRBJ1-1; possible D gene TRBD1, 6 bases. The CDR3 has 16 residues. In germline, CDR1 is ENHRY, CDR2 SYGVKD. The V end was cut by 3 bases, the J end by 3 bases, with 17 bases between. This chain's CDR3 is CAISDGGRVSDTEAFF. The CDR3 DNA is TGTGCCATCAGTGACGGGGGCCGGGTGTCTGACACTGAAGCTTTCTTT.

The V call is TRBV28, the J call TRBJ2-7; 9 positions agree with TRBD1. V lost 3 bases, J lost 4 bases, and 10 bases stayed unmatched. The CDR3 extends over 16 amino acids. CDR1 is MDHEN, CDR2 SYDVKM, per germline. The CDR3 here is CASSLRPGQGFYEQYF. CDR3 sequence (DNA): TGTGCCAGCAGTTTGAGACCGGGACAGGGTTTTTACGAGCAGTACTTC.

The rearrangement links TRBV28 to TRBJ1-1; D unclear. V was cut by 3 bases and J by 1 base, with 9 bases left in between. This CDR3 comprises 14 residues. In germline, CDR1 is MDHEN, CDR2 SYDVKM. The CDR3, as DNA: TGTGCCAGCAGTTTTTACCGCGAGAACACTGAAGCTTTCTTT. Residues: CASSFYRENTEAFF.

The chain uses TRBV5-1 and TRBJ2-7; a possible D gene is TRBD2 (6 bases). CDR1 and CDR2 from the germline V gene are SGHRS and YFSETQ. Trimming stripped 3 bases from V and 0 bases from J, with 16 bases between. The CDR3 is 16 residues long. This chain's CDR3 is CASSSQSGPSSYEQYF. The CDR3 region has the DNA TGCGCCAGCAGCTCCCAAAGCGGGCCTAGCTCCTACGAGCAGTACTTC.

The V call is TRBV15, the J call TRBJ2-7; a weak D match, TRBD2 (7 bases). Germline V CDR1 and CDR2: LNHNV, YYDKDF (reference sequence). The CDR3 contains 15 residues. Trimming left V 5 bases short and J 1 base short, with 15 bases between. The CDR3 sequence is CATSEGEGRSYEQYF. CDR3 bases: TGTGCCACCAGCGAGGGGGAGGGAAGGTCCTACGAGCAGTACTTC.

CDR3 DNA sequence: TGCGCCAGCACCCTCCGGGACAGGGTGCGCAATGAGCAGTTCTTC. Residues: CASTLRDRVRNEQFF. The V and J genes are TRBV5-1 and TRBJ2-1; 9 bases align to TRBD1. Looked up from germline, CDR1 is SGHRS and CDR2 is YFSETQ. The V and J ends lost 6 bases and 6 bases, in that order; junction bases with no gene match: 10. The CDR3 consists of 15 residues.

The chain carries TRBV28 and TRBJ1-1; D unclear. This CDR3 has 12 residues. Between the trimmed V and J ends, which lost 6 bases and 4 bases, there was a span of 9 bases. Germline CDR1 MDHEN, CDR2 SYDVKM. This CDR3 reads CASSRWGTEAFF. The CDR3 region has the DNA TGTGCCAGCAGCCGATGGGGCACTGAAGCTTTCTTT.

The gene calls are TRBV27 and TRBJ1-6; possibly TRBD1 for D (6 bases). The CDR3 length is 14 residues. The germline V and J ends were trimmed by 3 bases and 8 bases, with 11 bases remaining between them. The germline CDR1 and CDR2 sequences are MNHEY and SMNVEV (reference sequence). CDR3 bases: TGTGCCAGCAGTTTCCACAGGGCTGATTCACCCCTCCACTTT. Amino acids: CASSFHRADSPLHF.

This clone was counted a few times. V is TRBV4-2 and J is TRBJ1-1, with D perhaps matching TRBD1 (5 bases). Germline loops: CDR1 LGHNA, CDR2 YNFKEQ. This CDR3 has 16 amino acids. V shed 2 bases and J shed 5 bases, with 18 bases lying between them. CDR3 DNA sequence: TGTGCCAGCAGCCAAAAATTAGACCTCGGGGGGACTGAAGCTTTCTTT. It specifies CASSQKLDLGGTEAFF.